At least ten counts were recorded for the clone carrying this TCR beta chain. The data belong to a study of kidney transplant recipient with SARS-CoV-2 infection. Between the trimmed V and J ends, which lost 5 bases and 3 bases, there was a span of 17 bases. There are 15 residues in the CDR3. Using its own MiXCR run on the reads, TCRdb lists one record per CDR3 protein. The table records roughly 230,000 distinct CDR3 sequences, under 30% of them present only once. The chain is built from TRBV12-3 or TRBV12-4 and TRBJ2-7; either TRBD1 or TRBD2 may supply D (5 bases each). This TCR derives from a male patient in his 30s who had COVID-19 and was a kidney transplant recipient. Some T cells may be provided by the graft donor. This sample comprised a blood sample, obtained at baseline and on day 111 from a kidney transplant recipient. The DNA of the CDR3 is TGTGCCAGCAGTGCGTCCCGGGGCACCCTCTACGAGCAGTACTTC. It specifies CASSASRGTLYEQYF.